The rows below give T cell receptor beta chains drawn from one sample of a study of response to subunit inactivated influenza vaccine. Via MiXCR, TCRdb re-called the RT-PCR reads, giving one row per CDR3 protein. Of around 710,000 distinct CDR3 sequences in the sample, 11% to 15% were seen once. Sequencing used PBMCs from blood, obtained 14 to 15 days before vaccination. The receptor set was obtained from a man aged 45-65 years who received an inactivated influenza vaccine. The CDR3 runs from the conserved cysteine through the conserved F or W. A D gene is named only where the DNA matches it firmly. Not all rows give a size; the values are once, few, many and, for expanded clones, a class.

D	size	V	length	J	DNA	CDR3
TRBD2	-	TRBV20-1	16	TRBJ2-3	TGCTGTGCTAGATCAAAGACTAGCGGGAGAACCGATACGCACTATTTT	CCARSKTSGRTDTHYF
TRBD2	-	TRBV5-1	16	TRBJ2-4	TGCGCCAGCAGCTTGGTTGGACTAGCGGGCCAAAACATTCAGTACTTC	CASSLVGLAGQNIQYF
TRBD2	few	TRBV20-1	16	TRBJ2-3	TGCAGTGCTATGCCCCCGGGGCTAGCGGTGGCAGATACGCAGTATTTT	CSAMPPGLAVADTQYF
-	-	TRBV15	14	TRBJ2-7	TGTGCCACCAGCTGGGGGACGAAAGGCAACGAGCAGTACTTC	CATSWGTKGNEQYF
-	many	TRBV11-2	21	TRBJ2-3	TGTGCCAGCAGCTTAGTAGGTCGGGGACGAATCGGATCAGGTGGCACAGATACGCAGTATTTT	CASSLVGRGRIGSGGTDTQYF
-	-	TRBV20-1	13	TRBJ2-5	TGCAGTGCCGGGACCAATTACGAAGAGACCCAGTACTTC	CSAGTNYEETQYF
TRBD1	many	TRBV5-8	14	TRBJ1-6	TGTGCCAGCAGTTGGACAGGGGGCCAATCACCCCTCCACTTT	CASSWTGGQSPLHF
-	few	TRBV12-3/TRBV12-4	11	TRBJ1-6	TGTGCCAGCCGGGGCAAATCACCCCTCCACTTT	CASRGKSPLHF
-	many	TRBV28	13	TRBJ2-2	TGTGCCAGCAGCCAAGGGGCCACCGGGGAGCTGTTTTTT	CASSQGATGELFF
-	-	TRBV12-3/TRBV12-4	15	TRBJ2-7	TGTGCCAGCAGCAACCGGACCTTACCCATCTACGAGCAGTACTTC	CASSNRTLPIYEQYF
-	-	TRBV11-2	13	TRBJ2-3	TGTGCCAGCAGCTTAGGTCGACCAGATACGCAGTATTTT	CASSLGRPDTQYF